The 20 T cell receptor beta chains given below trace back to one sample, sequenced in a study of T cells in Graves' hyperthyroidism and ophthalmopathy. RNA transcripts provided the source from which TCR beta CDR3 regions were amplified. RT-PCR in the first round (using the HTBI primer set) targeted the TCR CDR3. TCRdb reprocessed the multiplex PCR reads with MiXCR, giving one entry per CDR3 protein. The sample includes 500,000 to 600,000 distinct CDR3 sequences, 16% of them seen just once. Sequencing was performed on blood. These receptors all stem from a woman aged 18-35 years with Graves' hyperthyroidism.

The V and J genes are TRBV29-1 and TRBJ2-1, with 10 nucleotides matching TRBD2. In germline, CDR1 is SQVTM, CDR2 ANQGSEA. This CDR3 has 13 residues. Unmatched junction bases numbered 3, after V lost 4 bases and J lost 6 bases. This CDR3 reads CSVVTSGINEQFF. CDR3 bases: TGCAGCGTTGTTACTAGCGGGATCAATGAGCAGTTCTTC.

The genes are TRBV7-9 and TRBJ1-5; D not certain. V lost 5 bases to trimming and J lost 5 bases, with 13 bases between them. Per germline, CDR1 SEHNR and CDR2 FQNEAQ (reference sequence). The CDR3 is 14 amino acids. The CDR3 sequence: CASSHGRTDQPQHF. The DNA of the CDR3 is TGTGCCAGCAGCCATGGACGGACCGATCAGCCCCAGCATTTT. The entire variable domain, with the rest obtained from reference TRBV7-9 and TRBJ1-5, is as follows: DTGVSQNPRHKITKRGQNVTFRCDPISEHNRLYWYRQTLGQGPEFLTYFQNEAQLEKSRLLSDRFSAERPKGSFSTLEIQRTEQGDSAMYLCASSHGRTDQPQHFGDGTRLSIL.

The chain links TRBV4-1 to TRBJ2-5, with 14 nucleotides matching TRBD2. The germline gives CDR1 MGHRA, CDR2 YSYEKL. This CDR3 contains 20 residues. Losses at the gene ends were 2 bases for V and 5 bases for J; bases not matched to a gene: 16. For the CDR3, the DNA is TGCGCCAGCAGCCAAAGTCCGACCTCCGGACTAGCGGGAGGTTGGGAGACCCAGTACTTC. Amino acid sequence: CASSQSPTSGLAGGWETQYF.

This clonotype was observed many times. V gene TRBV10-3 combines with J gene TRBJ2-7; D is tentatively TRBD1 or TRBD2 (5 bases each). Germline CDR1 ENHRY, CDR2 SYGVKD. V was trimmed by 7 bases and J by 2 bases, leaving 21 bases between them. The CDR3 contains 16 residues. CDR3 region: CAITRDLPSKAYEQYF. DNA for the CDR3: TGTGCCATCACCCGGGACCTCCCAAGCAAGGCCTACGAGCAGTACTTC.

This clonotype was seen repeatedly, ten times or more. The germline gene is not matched at one end of the junction; a read error may be the cause. The chain is built from TRBV5-1 and TRBJ1-1, with D hard to call. Germline V gene sequence: CDR1 SGHRS, CDR2 YFSETQ. The CDR3 spans 13 residues. The CDR3 DNA reads TGTGCCAGCAGTTTTGGCGGCTACACTGAAGCTTTCTTT. It codes for CASSFGGYTEAFF.

The table lists this clonotype with many counts. This chain uses TRBV28 with TRBJ1-4; TRBD1 is a possible D gene (5 bases). V gave up 1 base and J gave up 8 bases, with 11 bases separating them. Germline V gene data show CDR1 as MDHEN and CDR2 as SYDVKM. This CDR3 is built from 14 residues. The DNA for the CDR3 is TGTGCCAGCAGTTTATTGGGGACTAGCGAAAAACTGTTTTTT. The encoded protein is CASSLLGTSEKLFF.

This clonotype was recorded many times. The V call is TRBV29-1, the J call TRBJ1-2; the D gene is possibly TRBD1 (5 bases). Trimming took 4 bases from V and 1 from J, leaving 13 bases between them. The CDR3 has 14 amino acids. The germline V gene has CDR1 SQVTM and CDR2 ANQGSEA. The CDR3 reads CSVGRGTVNYGYTF. The CDR3 DNA sequence: TGCAGCGTTGGGCGGGGGACGGTTAACTATGGCTACACCTTC. Full variable domain (missing parts from reference TRBV29-1 and TRBJ1-2): SAVISQKPSRDICQRGTSLTIQCQVDSQVTMMFWYRQQPGQSLTLIATANQGSEATYESGFVIDKFPISRPNLTFSTLTVSNMSPEDSSIYLCSVGRGTVNYGYTFGSGTRLTVV.

The J gene is TRBJ2-5, the V gene TRBV29-1, with D hard to call. The CDR3 totals 12 residues. Germline V lookup: CDR1 SQVTM, CDR2 ANQGSEA. V gave up 4 bases and J gave up 2 bases, with 8 bases separating them. CDR3 coding DNA: TGCAGCGTTGGAGTTAAACAAGAGACCCAGTACTTC. Protein: CSVGVKQETQYF.

There are many counts of this clonotype. J is TRBJ1-6 and V is TRBV11-3, with D perhaps TRBD1 (5 bases). Trimming cost V 1 base and J 10 bases, with 14 bases left between them. Germline V gene sequence: CDR1 SGHNT, CDR2 YENEEA. The CDR3 spans 15 residues. CDR3 residues: CASSLGGGVPSPLHF. As DNA, the CDR3 is TGTGCCAGCAGCTTAGGGGGAGGGGTTCCATCACCCCTCCACTTT.

This clonotype was recorded many times. The chain carries TRBV3-1 and TRBJ1-2, with a tentative D call TRBD1 (5 bases). The CDR3 runs 15 residues. Germline V gives CDR1 LGHDT, CDR2 YNNKEL (reference sequence). Trimming removed 3 bases at V and 4 bases at J, with 15 bases between. The CDR3 loop is CASSHGAGRGYGYTF. CDR3 coding DNA: TGTGCCAGCAGCCACGGCGCTGGGAGGGGCTATGGCTACACCTTC. The whole variable domain, remainder taken from reference TRBV3-1 and TRBJ1-2, is DTAVSQTPKYLVTQMGNDKSIKCEQNLGHDTMYWYKQDSKKFLKIMFSYNNKELIINETVPNRFSPKSPDKAHLNLHINSLELGDSAVYFCASSHGAGRGYGYTFGSGTRLTVV.

For the CDR3, the DNA is TGTGCCAGCAGCTTAGCGATAAATAGCGGGGGCCATCTCTCCTACGAGCAGTACTTC. Its protein is CASSLAINSGGHLSYEQYF. The chain recombines TRBV7-2 with TRBJ2-7, with 9 bases identical to TRBD2. The V and J ends lost 0 bases and 0 bases, in that order; junction bases with no gene match: 12. The CDR3 length is 19 residues. Per the germline V gene, CDR1 is SGHTA and CDR2 is FQGNSA.

This clonotype has at least ten counts. The gene calls are TRBV28 and TRBJ1-1; the D is unclear. The CDR3 has 12 amino acids. Trimming removed 2 bases from V and 7 bases from J, with 8 bases in between. The germline V gene has CDR1 MDHEN and CDR2 SYDVKM. In nucleotides, the CDR3 is TGTGCCAGCAGTTTAACAGTTCTTGAAGCTTTCTTT. Translating it yields CASSLTVLEAFF.

This clonotype was counted ten times or more. The chain employs TRBV10-1 and TRBJ2-5; D gene unclear. The CDR3 covers 14 residues. Germline assignment: CDR1 WNHNN and CDR2 SYGVQD (reference sequence). Trimming shortened V by 0 bases and J by 5 bases, and 10 bases separated the two germline ends. DNA for the CDR3: TGCGCCAGCAGTGAGTCGAAGGCCGTGGAGACCCAGTACTTC. Protein sequence: CASSESKAVETQYF.

V gene TRBV12-3 or TRBV12-4 combines with J gene TRBJ2-1, with a possible D match to TRBD2 (6 bases). V lost 6 bases and J lost 9, with 24 bases in between. The CDR3 length is 16 residues. CDR3 in amino acids: CASSPKWDFVGSEQFF. In nucleotides, the CDR3 is TGTGCCAGCAGCCCAAAATGGGACTTTGTGGGTAGTGAGCAGTTCTTC.

This chain links TRBV28 with TRBJ1-5, with D uncertain. The germline V and J ends were trimmed by 4 bases and 4 bases, with 14 bases remaining between them. The CDR3 length is 15 residues. Germline CDR1 MDHEN, CDR2 SYDVKM. CDR3 residues: CASSSWDVGNQPQHF. Written as DNA, the CDR3 is TGTGCCAGCAGTTCCTGGGATGTTGGAAATCAGCCCCAGCATTTT.

This clonotype was picked up many times. The V and J genes are TRBV6-1 and TRBJ2-7; 10 bases fit TRBD2. Looked up from germline, CDR1 is MNHNS and CDR2 is SASEGT. Trimming cost V 5 bases and J 5 bases; bases outside gene matches: 3. The CDR3 has 13 amino acids. CDR3 in amino acids: CASSSLAGDEQYF. The CDR3 DNA reads as TGTGCCAGCAGTTCGCTAGCGGGAGACGAGCAGTACTTC.

This clonotype was picked up many times. The chain couples TRBV6-1 to TRBJ1-1; no reliable D call. V lost 2 bases and J lost 0, with 19 bases in between. The CDR3 covers 18 residues. Germline CDR1 is MNHNS and CDR2 is SASEGT. CDR3 bases: TGTGCCAGCAGTGAAAAGGATGTCCGGGTCTCGATGAACACTGAAGCTTTCTTT. Protein product: CASSEKDVRVSMNTEAFF.

The chain uses TRBV18 and TRBJ2-7, with 8 bases aligning to TRBD1. Trimming took 4 bases from V and 3 from J; bases not matched to a gene: 14. The CDR3 runs 17 residues. From germline, CDR1 is KGHSH and CDR2 LQKENI. This chain's CDR3 is CASSHTFRTGSLYEQYF. The CDR3 nucleotides are TGTGCCAGCTCACATACATTCCGGACAGGGAGCCTCTACGAGCAGTACTTC.

This clonotype was picked up a small number of times. An end of the junction differs from the germline gene, which may be a read error. J is TRBJ2-4 and V is TRBV6-1; tentative D call: TRBD2 (5 bases). In germline, CDR1 is MNHNS, CDR2 SASEGT. This CDR3 spans 16 amino acids. This chain's CDR3 is CASSEALQLAKNIQYF. The CDR3 DNA sequence: TGTGCCAGCAGTGAAGCGCTCCAGCTAGCCAAAAACATCCAGTACTTC.

This clonotype occurred once. V gene TRBV14 combines with J gene TRBJ2-2; weak D call: TRBD1 (6 bases). The germline V and J ends were trimmed by 4 bases and 4 bases, with 13 bases remaining between them. CDR1 and CDR2 from the germline V gene are SGHDN and FVKESK. The CDR3 length is 15 residues. The CDR3 is CASSPRDIFTGELFF. CDR3 nucleotides: TGTGCCAGCAGCCCCCGGGACATTTTCACCGGGGAGCTGTTTTTT.